Shown below are 3 T cell receptor beta chains from a single sample sequenced in a study of beta chain features in type 1 diabetes. Since all of the isolated RNA was reverse transcribed, expressed TCRB transcripts were what got sequenced. Sequenced by immunoSEQ multiplex PCR; TCRdb stores in-frame clones only, minus some. The sample contains around 250,000 clones, 27% of which appear only once. Sequenced sample: central memory CD4+ T cells from blood. The source is a man aged 30-40 years in good health.

The CDR3 is CASSAVPTSGGSDTQYF. The CDR3 bases are TGCGCCAGCAGCGCAGTTCCGACTAGCGGGGGGTCAGATACGCAGTATTTT. The chain combines TRBV5-1 with TRBJ2-3, with 13 bases fitting TRBD2. Germline trimming cut 4 bases from V and 4 bases from J; bases unmatched to any gene: 9. Germline V CDR1 and CDR2: SGHRS, YFSETQ. CDR3 length: 17 amino acids.

This clone has a handful of counts. This chain connects TRBV7-2 to TRBJ2-7; D perhaps matches TRBD2 (6 bases). The length of the CDR3 is 14 residues. Germline loops: CDR1 SGHTA, CDR2 FQGNSA. V was cut by 2 bases and J by 0 bases, with 8 bases left in between. Here the CDR3 DNA reads TGTGCCAGCAGCTTAACGACTAGCTCCTACGAGCAGTACTTC. Translation gives CASSLTTSSYEQYF.

This sequence joins TRBV19 and TRBJ2-5; 8 bases map to TRBD1. Per germline, CDR1 LNHDA and CDR2 SQIVND (reference sequence). The CDR3 is 14 residues long. V lost 6 bases to trimming and J lost 4 bases; unmatched junction nucleotides: 7. The CDR3 region has the DNA TGTGCCAGTAGCCCAGGACAGGGAAGAGAGACCCAGTACTTC. Translated, it gives CASSPGQGRETQYF.